This entry lists 18 T cell receptor beta chains sequenced from one sample in a study of T cell responses to AZD1222 COVID-19 vaccine. Assay used: immunoSEQ multiplex PCR; TCRdb lists only in-frame clones, some missing. The sample has 250,000 to 300,000 clones, almost 95% seen once. The sample was peripheral blood, taken 28 days after the second AZD1222 dose. The receptor source for this set is an adult who received the AZD1222 COVID-19 vaccine.

This chain joins TRBV19 and TRBJ2-2; D tentatively fits TRBD1 or TRBD2 (5 bases each). The CDR3 covers 16 residues. Germline loops: CDR1 LNHDA, CDR2 SQIVND (reference sequence). Trimming shortened V by 7 bases and J by 0 bases, and 15 bases separated the two germline ends. The CDR3 region has the DNA TGTGCCAGTAAACGGGACGGGATCGCGAACACCGGGGAGCTGTTTTTT. Its protein product is CASKRDGIANTGELFF.

This clone was counted only a few times. The chain joins TRBV13 to TRBJ2-2, with 10 bases lining up with TRBD2. The CDR3 totals 15 residues. J lost 4 bases, V lost 4 bases, and 3 bases had no gene match. In germline, CDR1 is PRHDT, CDR2 FYEKMQ (reference sequence). CDR3 region: CASSSSGRGTGELFF. As DNA, the CDR3 is TGTGCCAGCAGCTCAAGCGGGAGGGGCACCGGGGAGCTGTTTTTT.

This chain connects TRBV10-3 to TRBJ1-6; 9 bases map to TRBD1. This CDR3 comprises 15 residues. Germline V lookup: CDR1 ENHRY, CDR2 SYGVKD. Losses at the gene ends were 4 bases for V and 5 bases for J; bases not matched to a gene: 3. CDR3 bases: TGTGCCATCAGTGTTGGACAGGGGAATAATTCACCCCTCCACTTT. Protein product: CAISVGQGNNSPLHF.

This clone was detected only once. This CDR3 is also generated by other DNA sequences in the sample. The chain uses TRBV7-2 and TRBJ1-1; 9 bases are a match to TRBD1. The germline gives CDR1 SGHTA, CDR2 FQGNSA. The CDR3 covers 14 residues. J lost 2 bases, V lost 3 bases, and 1 base had no gene match. CDR3 DNA: TGTGCCAGCAGCTTGGACAGGGGCAACACTGAAGCTTTCTTT. It yields the protein CASSLDRGNTEAFF.

J is TRBJ2-3 and V is TRBV10-3; TRBD1 aligns across 9 bases. The CDR3 spans 17 residues. The V gene end was trimmed by 0 bases and the J gene end by 4 bases; junction bases not matched to a gene: 8. Looked up from germline, CDR1 is ENHRY and CDR2 is SYGVKD. Here the CDR3 DNA reads TGTGCCATCAGTGAGTCGAAGGGACAGGGATCCCCAGATACGCAGTATTTT. Translation gives CAISESKGQGSPDTQYF.

The table lists this clone with a count of one. The rearrangement links TRBV29-1 to TRBJ1-2, with 8 bases matching TRBD1. The CDR3 spans 15 residues. With 8 bases clipped from V and 8 bases from J, the junction kept 19 bases outside the gene matches. Germline assignment: CDR1 SQVTM and CDR2 ANQGSEA. DNA for the CDR3: TGCAGCCAAGCCGGGACAGGCAGAACATCATCCGGCTACACCTTC. This codes for CSQAGTGRTSSGYTF.

This clone was counted a single time. The chain uses TRBV28 and TRBJ1-3; weak D call: TRBD1 (5 bases). Trimming removed 8 bases from V and 0 bases from J, with 20 bases in between. Germline CDR1 reads MDHEN; CDR2 reads SYDVKM. The CDR3 is 17 amino acids. CDR3 amino acids: CASSPRGYRSSGNTIYF. The CDR3 DNA reads TGTGCCAGCTCCCCTAGGGGCTACCGAAGCTCTGGAAACACCATATATTTT. Using reference TRBV28 and TRBJ1-3 for the parts outside the CDR3, the full variable domain is DVKVTQSSRYLVKRTGEKVFLECVQDMDHENMFWYRQDPGLGLRLIYFSYDVKMKEKGDIPEGYSVSREKKERFSLILESASTNQTSMYLCASSPRGYRSSGNTIYFGEGSWLTVV.

The chain is built from TRBV11-2 and TRBJ2-3, with a tentative D call TRBD2 (6 bases). The ends were cut back, 5 bases at V and 8 bases at J, with 11 bases in the middle. The germline V gene has CDR1 SGHAT and CDR2 FQNNGV. CDR3 length equals 12 residues. The CDR3 region is CASSQLGGTQYF. The CDR3 DNA sequence: TGTGCCAGCAGCCAGTTGGGGGGTACGCAGTATTTT. Together with reference TRBV11-2 and TRBJ2-3, the CDR3 gives the full variable domain: EAGVAQSPRYKIIEKRQSVAFWCNPISGHATLYWYQQILGQGPKLLIQFQNNGVVDDSQLPKDRFSAERLKGVDSTLKIQPAKLEDSAVYLCASSQLGGTQYFGPGTRLTVL.

This clone appeared a few times. Other DNA sequences in the sample encode the same CDR3. V gene TRBV3-1 (or the pseudogene TRBV3-2) combines with J gene TRBJ1-5; no clear D. The CDR3 has 11 residues. Trimming pared 1 base from V and 9 bases from J, leaving 4 bases between. Germline V gene lookup returns CDR1 LGHDT and CDR2 YNNKEL (reference sequence). In DNA, the CDR3 is TGTGCCAGCAGCCAAGGGGGGCCCCAGCATTTT. This translates into CASSQGGPQHF.

The V and J genes are TRBV4-3 and TRBJ1-1; D may be TRBD1 (5 bases). CDR3 length equals 14 residues. Germline V lookup: CDR1 LGHNA, CDR2 YSLEER. The V end lost 0 bases, the J end lost 4 bases, and 9 bases lay between the germline ends. CDR3 nucleotides: TGCGCCAGCAGCCAAGAGGGACTGCCCACTGAAGCTTTCTTT. It yields the protein CASSQEGLPTEAFF.

The CDR3 protein is CSVERGRRETQYF. As DNA, the CDR3 is TGCAGCGTCGAAAGAGGGAGGAGAGAGACCCAGTACTTC. The rearrangement uses TRBV29-1 and TRBJ2-5; D is perhaps TRBD2 (6 bases). CDR3 length: 13 amino acids. Trimming pared 6 bases from V and 4 bases from J, leaving 15 bases between. CDR1 SQVTM and CDR2 ANQGSEA come from the germline V gene.

This sequence joins TRBV25-1 and TRBJ2-3; weak D call: TRBD1 (6 bases). The CDR3 has 16 amino acids. Germline V gives CDR1 MGHDK, CDR2 SYGVNS. Trimming stripped 6 bases from V and 1 base from J, with 17 bases between. CDR3 sequence: CASRGVMGAGTDTQYF. CDR3 sequence (DNA): TGTGCCAGCAGGGGGGTAATGGGGGCGGGCACAGATACGCAGTATTTT.

The chain couples TRBV4-3 to TRBJ2-7, with 7 bases that match TRBD1. Per germline, CDR1 LGHNA and CDR2 YSLEER. CDR3 size: 15 residues. With 1 base clipped from V and 3 bases from J, the junction kept 6 bases outside the gene matches. The CDR3 sequence: CASSQGRDRLYEQYF. DNA for the CDR3: TGCGCCAGCAGCCAAGGCCGGGACAGACTCTACGAGCAGTACTTC.

The CDR3 protein is CASNRGKNEKLFF. The DNA of the CDR3 is TGTGCCAGCAACAGGGGGAAGAATGAAAAACTGTTTTTT. The chain joins TRBV19 to TRBJ1-4, with TRBD1 matching over 8 bases. The CDR3 has 13 amino acids. The J segment lost 5 bases and the V segment lost 9 bases, leaving 5 bases of the junction unmatched. The germline V gene has CDR1 LNHDA and CDR2 SQIVND (reference sequence).

The V and J genes are TRBV6-5 and TRBJ2-7; no clear D gene. Trimming cost V 8 bases and J 0 bases, with 5 bases left between them. This CDR3 contains 11 residues. Germline CDR1 and CDR2: MNHEY and SVGAGI. CDR3 loop: CASADSYEQYF. The CDR3 DNA sequence: TGTGCCAGCGCCGACTCCTACGAGCAGTACTTC.

The gene calls are TRBV27 and TRBJ2-7; 8 bases fit TRBD1. Germline lookup yields CDR1 MNHEY and CDR2 SMNVEV (reference sequence). The J segment lost 3 bases and the V segment lost 8 bases, leaving 6 bases of the junction unmatched. The CDR3 covers 13 residues. In DNA, the CDR3 is TGTGCCAGCGGATCACAGGGGGGCTACGAGCAGTACTTC. Encoded protein: CASGSQGGYEQYF.

The J gene is TRBJ2-2, the V gene TRBV7-3; the D is unclear. The CDR3 contains 14 residues. Germline lookup yields CDR1 SGHTA and CDR2 FQGTGA. V was clipped by 5 bases and J by 0 bases, with 7 bases between them. CDR3 bases: TGTGCCAGCAGCCCCCAAACGAACACCGGGGAGCTGTTTTTT. Translating gives CASSPQTNTGELFF.

This rearrangement joins TRBV9 to TRBJ1-4, with D possibly matching TRBD1 (5 bases). The CDR3 consists of 15 residues. Trimming stripped 3 bases from V and 7 bases from J, with 16 bases between. CDR1 and CDR2 from the germline V gene are SGDLS and YYNGEE. The CDR3 bases are TGTGCCAGCAGCGCGGGAGGGGTTCCCGGTGAAAAACTGTTTTTT. Protein sequence: CASSAGGVPGEKLFF.